These 16 T cell receptor beta chains were sequenced from one sample in a study of blood T cells in healthy people across ages. Combining a sample-barcoded 5' primer with a J-beta primer mix, a second PCR ran for roughly 6 to 12 cycles. MiXCR was run by TCRdb on the 5' RACE reads, yielding one entry per CDR3 protein. The repertoire consists of about 1.4 million distinct CDR3 sequences, with around 59% occurring once and the leading ten covering under 8.5%. Input material: blood. The receptors here all came from a man aged 18 to 30 in good health.

The chain joins TRBV5-1 to TRBJ2-1; 9 bases line up with TRBD1. Germline loops: CDR1 SGHRS, CDR2 YFSETQ. V trimming: 5 bases; J trimming: 2 bases; junction bases outside the gene matches: 5. The CDR3 spans 15 residues. The CDR3 loop reads CASRRTGDTYNEQFF. CDR3 coding DNA: TGCGCCAGCAGACGGACAGGGGATACCTACAATGAGCAGTTCTTC.

A note on this clonotype: Mismatch with germline at one junction end may stem from a read error. V and J are TRBV12-3 or TRBV12-4 and TRBJ2-1; the match to TRBD2 covers 9 bases. The CDR3 consists of 16 residues. CDR3 DNA: TGTGCCAGCAGTGTAGCAGCTAGCGGGGCGTACAATGAGCAGTTCTTC. Its protein is CASSVAASGAYNEQFF.

This sequence joins TRBV14 and TRBJ2-3; 10 nucleotides match TRBD2. J gave up 1 base and V 2 bases, and 6 bases lay outside the gene matches. CDR3 size: 17 residues. Germline values: CDR1 SGHDN, CDR2 FVKESK. In DNA form, the CDR3 reads TGTGCCAGCAGCCAACAGCGGGGGGGCACTCGCACAGATACGCAGTATTTT. Encoded protein: CASSQQRGGTRTDTQYF.

This clonotype was seen only a few times. The chain combines TRBV27 with TRBJ2-7; TRBD2 matches at 9 bases. The CDR3 sequence is 16 residues long. V trimming: 6 bases; J trimming: 1 base; junction bases outside the gene matches: 10. Germline V gene lookup returns CDR1 MNHEY and CDR2 SMNVEV (reference sequence). CDR3 in DNA: TGTGCCAGCAGCGTCTTAGCGGGAGTAGGTTCCTACGAGCAGTACTTC. This gives the protein CASSVLAGVGSYEQYF.

The chain joins TRBV7-9 to TRBJ2-7, with D uncertain. V shed 4 bases and J shed 5 bases, with 12 bases lying between them. CDR3 length: 13 amino acids. Germline CDR1 reads SEHNR; CDR2 reads FQNEAQ (reference sequence). CDR3 sequence reads: CASSWTPSHEQYF. Written as DNA, the CDR3 is TGTGCCAGCAGCTGGACCCCTAGTCACGAGCAGTACTTC.

The V gene is TRBV7-9, the J gene TRBJ2-5, with TRBD1 as a possible D gene (6 bases). Germline loops: CDR1 SEHNR, CDR2 FQNEAQ (reference sequence). Trimming pared 5 bases from V and 7 bases from J, leaving 17 bases between. The CDR3 extends over 14 amino acids. The CDR3 sequence is CASSLRTVRGTQYF. DNA of the CDR3: TGTGCCAGCAGCCTACGGACAGTGCGCGGGACCCAGTACTTC. Supplemented by reference TRBV7-9 and TRBJ2-5, the full variable domain reads DTGVSQNPRHKITKRGQNVTFRCDPISEHNRLYWYRQTLGQGPEFLTYFQNEAQLEKSRLLSDRFSAERPKGSFSTLEIQRTEQGDSAMYLCASSLRTVRGTQYFGPGTRLLVL.

The chain uses TRBV10-3 and TRBJ2-2, with 7 positions matching TRBD2. V dropped 3 bases and J dropped 1; count of bases not matched to a gene: 2. Germline V gene sequence: CDR1 ENHRY, CDR2 SYGVKD. The CDR3 is made up of 15 amino acids. The DNA for the CDR3 is TGTGCCATCAGTGATGTAGCGGGGAACACCGGGGAGCTGTTTTTT. Translating gives CAISDVAGNTGELFF.

A note on this clonotype: The germline gene is not matched at one end of the junction; a read error may be the cause. This chain connects TRBV2 to TRBJ1-2; D might be TRBD1 (5 bases). The CDR3 consists of 14 residues. Germline lookup yields CDR1 SNHLY and CDR2 FYNNEI. In DNA, the CDR3 is TGTGCCAAAAGAGGGTGGACGGGACGGCATGGCTGCACCTTC. Translating it yields CAKRGWTGRHGCTF.

In this sample, this clonotype turned up a few times. The chain couples TRBV28 to TRBJ2-1; D gene uncertain. The germline V gene has CDR1 MDHEN and CDR2 SYDVKM. V lost 4 bases and J 4 bases, leaving 14 bases between the germline ends. CDR3 length equals 15 residues. In DNA form, the CDR3 reads TGTGCCAGCAGTTCCTCTATTGCGGTATACAATGAGCAGTTCTTC. It translates to CASSSSIAVYNEQFF.

This clonotype has a handful of counts. The chain recombines TRBV6-5 with TRBJ2-3; 8 bases fit TRBD2. This CDR3 contains 18 residues. Germline V gives CDR1 MNHEY, CDR2 SVGAGI. After removal of 4 bases from V and 4 bases from J, the junction contained 16 bases not matched to a gene. DNA for the CDR3: TGTGCCAGCAGTTCTGTTGCCGGGACTAGTTCAATTGCAGATACGCAGTATTTT. Translating it yields CASSSVAGTSSIADTQYF.

The chain links TRBV7-9 to TRBJ1-2; TRBD1 matches at 9 bases. This CDR3 is built from 16 residues. The J segment lost 4 bases and the V segment lost 1 base, leaving 7 bases of the junction unmatched. Germline loops: CDR1 SEHNR, CDR2 FQNEAQ (reference sequence). The CDR3 nucleotides are TGTGCCAGCAGCTTAGAGGGGGACAGGGAGGCCTATGGCTACACCTTC. This sequence encodes CASSLEGDREAYGYTF.

The CDR3 DNA is TGTGCCAGCAGTTTCATTGATGATGAGCAGTTCTTC. Its protein is CASSFIDDEQFF. The rearrangement joins TRBV12-3 or TRBV12-4 to TRBJ2-1; D is unresolved. CDR3 length: 12 residues. The V gene lost 3 bases and the J gene lost 8 bases, with 8 bases spanning the gap.

The chain combines TRBV6-5 with TRBJ2-5, with no clear D. The J call may be incorrect, as the DNA end agrees better with TRBJ2-7. Germline CDR1 is MNHEY and CDR2 is SVGAGI. The CDR3 loop spans 17 amino acids. CDR3 sequence reads: CASSYSNRASSSYEQYF. DNA for the CDR3: TGTGCCAGCAGTTATTCGAACCGGGCCTCAAGCTCCTACGAGCAGTACTTC.

The sample holds a few counts of this clonotype. The chain couples TRBV10-3 to TRBJ2-3; D gene unclear. The CDR3 loop spans 13 amino acids. CDR1 ENHRY and CDR2 SYGVKD come from the germline V gene. Trimming pared 10 bases from V and 0 bases from J, leaving 11 bases between. CDR3 protein: CATEGVSTDTQYF. In DNA, the CDR3 is TGTGCCACCGAAGGTGTTAGCACAGATACGCAGTATTTT.

V gene TRBV6-5 combines with J gene TRBJ2-4, with TRBD2 matching 7 bases. The DNA end favors TRBJ2-5, so the J call may be wrong. Germline-derived CDR1 and CDR2 are MNHEY and SVGAGI. There are 14 residues in the CDR3. CDR3 in DNA: TGTGCCAGCAGATTAACTCTAGCGGAAGAGACCCAGTACTTC. It is translated as CASRLTLAEETQYF.

This clonotype was found a few times. This rearrangement joins TRBV7-2 to TRBJ2-6, with D uncertain. The CDR3 length is 17 residues. Germline lookup yields CDR1 SGHTA and CDR2 FQGNSA. The V end was cut by 4 bases, the J end by 1 base, with 14 bases between. CDR3 residues: CASSSETSWSGANVLTF. CDR3 coding DNA: TGTGCCAGCAGCTCAGAGACATCGTGGTCTGGGGCCAACGTCCTGACTTTC.